The clone carrying this T cell receptor (beta chain) has a count of ten or more. These data come from a study of T cells in Graves' hyperthyroidism and ophthalmopathy. J gave up 2 bases and V 0 bases, and 3 bases lay outside the gene matches. CDR3 length: 16 amino acids. Germline CDR1 is MNHEY and CDR2 is SVGEGT. Amplified TCR beta CDR3 regions came from RNA transcripts. The HTBI primer set served for first-round RT-PCR of the TCR CDR3. TCRdb re-derived calls from the multiplex PCR reads in MiXCR, one entry per CDR3 protein. The table shows 250,000 to 300,000 distinct CDR3 sequences, with roughly a fifth occurring only once.

The chain employs TRBV6-2 or TRBV6-3 and TRBJ2-1, with 8 bases identical to TRBD2. The sample taken for sequencing was blood. This TCR derives from a man aged 50 to 59 with Graves' ophthalmopathy. CDR3 sequence: CASSYSRLAPYNEQFF. CDR3 DNA sequence: TGTGCCAGCAGTTACTCGAGACTAGCGCCCTACAATGAGCAGTTCTTC.